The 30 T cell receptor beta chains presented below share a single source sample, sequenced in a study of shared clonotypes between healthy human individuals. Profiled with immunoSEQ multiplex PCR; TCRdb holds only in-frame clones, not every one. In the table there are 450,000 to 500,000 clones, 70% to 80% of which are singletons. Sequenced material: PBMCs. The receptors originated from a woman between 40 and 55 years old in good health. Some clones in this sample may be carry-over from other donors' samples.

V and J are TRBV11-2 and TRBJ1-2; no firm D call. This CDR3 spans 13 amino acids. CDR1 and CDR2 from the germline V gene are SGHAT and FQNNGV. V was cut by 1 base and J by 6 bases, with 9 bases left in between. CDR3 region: CASSLAGRDGYTF. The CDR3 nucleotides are TGTGCCAGCAGCTTAGCCGGGCGAGATGGCTACACCTTC.

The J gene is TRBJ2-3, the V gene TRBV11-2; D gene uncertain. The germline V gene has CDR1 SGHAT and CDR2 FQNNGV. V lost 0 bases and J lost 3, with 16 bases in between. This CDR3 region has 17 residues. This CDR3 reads CASSLDLRPKSTDTQYF. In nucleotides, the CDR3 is TGTGCCAGCAGCTTAGACTTGCGGCCAAAATCGACAGATACGCAGTATTTT.

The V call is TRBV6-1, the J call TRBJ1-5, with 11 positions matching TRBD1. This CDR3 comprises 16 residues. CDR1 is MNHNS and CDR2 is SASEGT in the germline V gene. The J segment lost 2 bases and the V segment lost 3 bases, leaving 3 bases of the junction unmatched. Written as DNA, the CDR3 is TGTGCCAGCAGTGACGGGACAGGGGGGCGCAATCAGCCCCAGCATTTT. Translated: CASSDGTGGRNQPQHF.

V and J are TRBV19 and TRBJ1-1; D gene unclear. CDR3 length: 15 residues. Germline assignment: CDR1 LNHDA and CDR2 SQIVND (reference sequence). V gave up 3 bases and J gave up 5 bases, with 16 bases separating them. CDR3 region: CASSIQAGLGTEAFF. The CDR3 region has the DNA TGTGCCAGTAGTATTCAAGCCGGGTTGGGAACTGAAGCTTTCTTT.

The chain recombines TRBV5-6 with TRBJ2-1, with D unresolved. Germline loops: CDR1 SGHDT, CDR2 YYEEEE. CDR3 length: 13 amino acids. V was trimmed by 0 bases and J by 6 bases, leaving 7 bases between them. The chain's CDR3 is CASSLVPGNEQFF. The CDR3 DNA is TGTGCCAGCAGCTTGGTGCCTGGCAATGAGCAGTTCTTC.

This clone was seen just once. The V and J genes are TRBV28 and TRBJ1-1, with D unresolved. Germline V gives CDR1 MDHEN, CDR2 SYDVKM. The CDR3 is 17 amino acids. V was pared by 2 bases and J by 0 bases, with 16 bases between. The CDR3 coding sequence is TGTGCCAGCAGTTTAAGTTGGAAGAGGCGACTGAACACTGAAGCTTTCTTT. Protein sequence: CASSLSWKRRLNTEAFF.

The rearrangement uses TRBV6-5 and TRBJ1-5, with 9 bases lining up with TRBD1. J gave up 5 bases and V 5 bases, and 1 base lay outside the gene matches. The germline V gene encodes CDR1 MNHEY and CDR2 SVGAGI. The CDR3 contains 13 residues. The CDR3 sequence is CASSRDRDQPQHF. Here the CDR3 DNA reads TGTGCCAGCAGTAGGGACAGGGATCAGCCCCAGCATTTT.

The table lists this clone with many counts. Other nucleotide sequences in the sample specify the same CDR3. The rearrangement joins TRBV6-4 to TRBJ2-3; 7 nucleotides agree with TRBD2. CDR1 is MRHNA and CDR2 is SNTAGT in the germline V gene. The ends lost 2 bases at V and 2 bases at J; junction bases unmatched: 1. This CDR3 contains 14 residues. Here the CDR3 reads CASSDGRATDTQYF. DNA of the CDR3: TGTGCCAGCAGTGACGGGAGGGCCACAGATACGCAGTATTTT.

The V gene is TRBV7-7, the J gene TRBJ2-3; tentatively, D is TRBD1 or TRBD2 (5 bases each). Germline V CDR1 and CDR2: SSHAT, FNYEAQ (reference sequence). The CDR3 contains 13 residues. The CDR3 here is CASSRDSTDTQYF. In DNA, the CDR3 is TGTGCTAGCTCTAGGGACAGCACAGATACGCAGTATTTT.

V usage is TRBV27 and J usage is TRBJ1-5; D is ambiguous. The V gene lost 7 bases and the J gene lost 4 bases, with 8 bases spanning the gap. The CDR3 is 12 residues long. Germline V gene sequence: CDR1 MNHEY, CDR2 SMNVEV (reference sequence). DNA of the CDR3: TGTGCCAGCAAGAAGGATAATCAGCCCCAGCATTTT. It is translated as CASKKDNQPQHF.

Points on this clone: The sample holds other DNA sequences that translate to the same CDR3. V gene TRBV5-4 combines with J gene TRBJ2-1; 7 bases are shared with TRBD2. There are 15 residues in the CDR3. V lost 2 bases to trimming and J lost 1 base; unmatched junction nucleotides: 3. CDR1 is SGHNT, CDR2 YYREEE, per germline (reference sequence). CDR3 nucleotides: TGTGCCAGCAGCTTAGGCGGGAGTTCCTACAATGAGCAGTTCTTC. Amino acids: CASSLGGSSYNEQFF.

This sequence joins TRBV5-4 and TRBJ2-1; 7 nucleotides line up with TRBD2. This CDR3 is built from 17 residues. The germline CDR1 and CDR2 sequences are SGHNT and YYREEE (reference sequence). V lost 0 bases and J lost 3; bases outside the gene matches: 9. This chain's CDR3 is CASSLDIAGGFYNEQFF. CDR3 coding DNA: TGTGCCAGCAGCTTGGACATAGCGGGCGGATTCTACAATGAGCAGTTCTTC.

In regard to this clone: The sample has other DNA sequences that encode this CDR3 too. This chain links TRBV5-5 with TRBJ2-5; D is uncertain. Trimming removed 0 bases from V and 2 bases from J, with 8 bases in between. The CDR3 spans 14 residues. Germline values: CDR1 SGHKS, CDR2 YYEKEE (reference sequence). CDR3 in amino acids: CASSLGARQETQYF. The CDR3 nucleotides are TGTGCCAGCAGCTTGGGGGCTAGGCAAGAGACCCAGTACTTC.

CDR3 nucleotide sequence: TGTGCCAGCAGCTTAGTCCCCTGGGACAATTCACCCCTCCACTTT. Translated, it gives CASSLVPWDNSPLHF. The chain has TRBV11-2 and TRBJ1-6; D possibly corresponds to TRBD1 (5 bases). Germline loops: CDR1 SGHAT, CDR2 FQNNGV. V was clipped by 1 base and J by 7 bases, with 11 bases between them. CDR3 length equals 15 residues.

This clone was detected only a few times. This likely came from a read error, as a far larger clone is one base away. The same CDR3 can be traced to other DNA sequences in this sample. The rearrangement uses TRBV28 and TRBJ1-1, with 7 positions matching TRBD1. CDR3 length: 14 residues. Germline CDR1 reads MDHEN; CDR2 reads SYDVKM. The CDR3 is CASRVGQTNTEAFF. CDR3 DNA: TGCGCCAGCAGGGTGGGACAGACCAACACTGAAGCTTTCTTT.

CDR3 sequence reads: CASSLGWRNQPQHF. The CDR3 DNA reads as TGTGCCAGCAGTTTAGGGTGGCGGAATCAGCCCCAGCATTTT. This chain links TRBV28 with TRBJ1-5, with D unresolved. V was trimmed by 2 bases and J by 4 bases, leaving 9 bases between them. This CDR3 contains 14 residues. Germline CDR1 reads MDHEN; CDR2 reads SYDVKM.

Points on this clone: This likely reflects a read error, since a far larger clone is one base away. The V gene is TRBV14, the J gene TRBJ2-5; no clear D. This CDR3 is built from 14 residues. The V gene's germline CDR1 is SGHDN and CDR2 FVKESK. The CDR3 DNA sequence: TGTGCCAGCGGCCAACCAGCTCTTCGTGAGACCCAGTACTTC. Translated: CASGQPALRETQYF.

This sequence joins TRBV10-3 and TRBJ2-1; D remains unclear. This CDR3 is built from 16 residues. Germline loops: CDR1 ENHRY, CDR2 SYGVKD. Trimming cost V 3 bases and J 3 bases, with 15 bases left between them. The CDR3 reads CAISDNVGGNYNEQFF. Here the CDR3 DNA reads TGTGCCATCAGTGATAATGTCGGTGGGAACTACAATGAGCAGTTCTTC.

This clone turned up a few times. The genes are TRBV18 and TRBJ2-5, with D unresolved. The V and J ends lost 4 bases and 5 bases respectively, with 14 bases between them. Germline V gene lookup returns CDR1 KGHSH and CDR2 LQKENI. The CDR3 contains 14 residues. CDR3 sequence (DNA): TGTGCCAGCTCACGAATGGGGTCTGGGGAGACCCAGTACTTC. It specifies CASSRMGSGETQYF.

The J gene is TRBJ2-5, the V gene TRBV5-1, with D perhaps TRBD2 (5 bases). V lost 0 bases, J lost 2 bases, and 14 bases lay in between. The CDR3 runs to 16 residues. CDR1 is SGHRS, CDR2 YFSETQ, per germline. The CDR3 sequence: CASSLALDWSQETQYF. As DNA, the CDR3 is TGCGCCAGCAGCTTGGCTCTGGACTGGTCGCAAGAGACCCAGTACTTC. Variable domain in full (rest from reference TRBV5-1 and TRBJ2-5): KAGVTQTPRYLIKTRGQQVTLSCSPISGHRSVSWYQQTPGQGLQFLFEYFSETQRNKGNFPGRFSGRQFSNSRSEMNVSTLELGDSALYLCASSLALDWSQETQYFGPGTRLLVL.

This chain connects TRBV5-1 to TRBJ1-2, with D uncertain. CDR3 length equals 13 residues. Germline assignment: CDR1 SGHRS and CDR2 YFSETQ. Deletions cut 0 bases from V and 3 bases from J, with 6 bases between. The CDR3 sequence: CASSLAGDYGYTF. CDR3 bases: TGCGCCAGCAGCTTGGCTGGAGACTATGGCTACACCTTC.

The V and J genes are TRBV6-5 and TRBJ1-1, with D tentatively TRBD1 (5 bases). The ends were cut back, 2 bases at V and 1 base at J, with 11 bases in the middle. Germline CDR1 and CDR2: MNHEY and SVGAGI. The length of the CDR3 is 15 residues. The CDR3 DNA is TGTGCCAGCAGTTACAGGGTGGGGGGGAACACTGAAGCTTTCTTT. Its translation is CASSYRVGGNTEAFF.

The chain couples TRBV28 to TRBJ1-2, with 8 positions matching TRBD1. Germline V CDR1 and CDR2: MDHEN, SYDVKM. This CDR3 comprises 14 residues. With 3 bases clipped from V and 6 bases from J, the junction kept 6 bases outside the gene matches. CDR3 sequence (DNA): TGTGCCAGCAGTTTCCAGGGGGCGAAGGATGGCTACACCTTC. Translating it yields CASSFQGAKDGYTF.

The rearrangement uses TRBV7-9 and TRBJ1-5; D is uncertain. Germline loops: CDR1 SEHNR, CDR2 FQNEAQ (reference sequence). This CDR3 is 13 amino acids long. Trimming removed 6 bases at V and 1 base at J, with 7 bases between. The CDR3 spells CASSRGSNQPQHF. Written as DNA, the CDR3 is TGTGCCAGCAGTCGTGGGAGCAATCAGCCCCAGCATTTT.

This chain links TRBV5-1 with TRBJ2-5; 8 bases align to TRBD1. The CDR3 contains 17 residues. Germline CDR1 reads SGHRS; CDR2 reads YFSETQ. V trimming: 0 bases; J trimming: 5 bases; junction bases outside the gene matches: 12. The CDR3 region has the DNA TGCGCCAGCAGCTTGGACGGTGTGGCAGGGGGCAGGGAGACCCAGTACTTC. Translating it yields CASSLDGVAGGRETQYF.

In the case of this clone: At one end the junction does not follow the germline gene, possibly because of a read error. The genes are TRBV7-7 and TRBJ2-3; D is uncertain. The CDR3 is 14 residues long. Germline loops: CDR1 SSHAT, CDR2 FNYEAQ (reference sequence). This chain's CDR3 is CASSLDPTGDTQYF. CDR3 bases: TGTGCTAGCAGCTTAGACCCAACCGGGGATACGCAGTATTTT.

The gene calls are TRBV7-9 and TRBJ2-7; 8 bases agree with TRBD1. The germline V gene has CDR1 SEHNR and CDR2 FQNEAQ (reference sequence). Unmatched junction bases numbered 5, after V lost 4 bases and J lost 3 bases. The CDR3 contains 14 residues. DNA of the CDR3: TGTGCCAGCAGCTCCGGACAGGGAAACTACGAGCAGTACTTC. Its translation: CASSSGQGNYEQYF.

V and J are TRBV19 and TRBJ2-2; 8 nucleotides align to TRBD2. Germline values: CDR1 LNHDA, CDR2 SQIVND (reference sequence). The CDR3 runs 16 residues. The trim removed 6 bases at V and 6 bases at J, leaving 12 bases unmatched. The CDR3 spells CASSPGGGWGAGELFF. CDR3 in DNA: TGTGCCAGTAGCCCCGGGGGGGGATGGGGTGCCGGGGAGCTGTTTTTT.

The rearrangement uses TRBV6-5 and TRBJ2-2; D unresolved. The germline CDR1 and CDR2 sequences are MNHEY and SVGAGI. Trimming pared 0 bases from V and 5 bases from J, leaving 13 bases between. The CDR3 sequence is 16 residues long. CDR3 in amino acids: CASSYSPHLGTGELFF. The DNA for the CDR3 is TGTGCCAGCAGTTACTCGCCCCATTTGGGTACCGGGGAGCTGTTTTTT.

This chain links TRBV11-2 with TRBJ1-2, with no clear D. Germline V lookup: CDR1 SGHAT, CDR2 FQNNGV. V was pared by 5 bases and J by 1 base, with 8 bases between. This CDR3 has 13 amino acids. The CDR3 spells CASSISVNYGYTF. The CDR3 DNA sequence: TGTGCCAGCAGCATCTCGGTTAACTATGGCTACACCTTC.